The 14 T cell receptor beta chains listed next were all sequenced from one sample in a study of T cells after yellow fever vaccination. TCRdb redid the calling of the 5' RACE reads with MiXCR, one entry per CDR3 protein. The data hold about 170,000 distinct CDR3 sequences, with approximately 10% observed a single time. The sample consisted of CD8+ T cells sorted from PBMCs, taken 15 days after the yellow fever booster vaccination. The source of these receptors is a man between 18 and 29 years old who received the YFV17D yellow fever vaccine.

The J gene is TRBJ2-7, the V gene TRBV7-3; 9 bases fit TRBD2. The CDR3 covers 16 residues. The V gene's germline CDR1 is SGHTA and CDR2 FQGTGA. V was pared by 0 bases and J by 2 bases, with 5 bases of the junction left unmatched. CDR3 amino acids: CASSLTKRGATYEQYV. In DNA form, the CDR3 reads TGTGCCAGCAGCTTAACGAAGCGGGGGGCGACCTACGAGCAGTACGTC.

This chain links TRBV15 with TRBJ2-7, with D perhaps given as TRBD1 or TRBD2 (6 bases each). The CDR3 consists of 16 residues. The germline V gene has CDR1 LNHNV and CDR2 YYDKDF (reference sequence). The V gene lost 3 bases and the J gene lost 2 bases, with 17 bases spanning the gap. CDR3: CATSRGAGGRTYEQYV. The CDR3 DNA sequence: TGTGCCACCAGCAGGGGGGCCGGGGGCAGGACCTACGAGCAGTACGTC.

This rearrangement joins TRBV11-2 to TRBJ2-5; D unclear. Germline-derived CDR1 and CDR2 are SGHAT and FQNNGV. V was clipped by 6 bases and J by 5 bases, with 19 bases between them. This CDR3 has 15 residues. The CDR3, as DNA: TGTGCCAGCAGTGGGGAAGAGGATAGTTTCGAGACCCAGTACTTC. Its protein is CASSGEEDSFETQYF.

V and J are TRBV7-6 and TRBJ1-1; TRBD1 agrees at 9 bases. Trimming cost V 1 base and J 1 base; bases outside gene matches: 10. Germline values: CDR1 SGHVS, CDR2 FNYEAQ. This CDR3 spans 18 amino acids. In DNA form, the CDR3 reads TGTGCCAGCAGCTTAGAGGGGCCACAGGGGGCGACGAACACTGAAGCTTTCTTT. Translated, it gives CASSLEGPQGATNTEAFF.

This rearrangement joins TRBV28 to TRBJ2-7; D ambiguous. V dropped 3 bases and J dropped 2 bases, with 8 bases sitting between them. The CDR3 has 13 residues. Germline V gene sequence: CDR1 MDHEN, CDR2 SYDVKM. The CDR3 here is CASSLYGTYEQYV. The CDR3 region has the DNA TGTGCCAGCAGTTTGTATGGCACCTACGAGCAGTACGTC.

The chain combines TRBV5-1 with TRBJ2-5; D is ambiguous. Trimming took off 2 bases at V and 4 bases at J, with 12 bases between the two ends. The CDR3 loop spans 14 amino acids. Germline-derived CDR1 and CDR2 are SGHRS and YFSETQ. The chain's CDR3 is CASSLTDPGETQYF. The CDR3 nucleotides are TGCGCCAGCAGCTTAACAGACCCGGGAGAGACCCAGTACTTC.

This clonotype was picked up a small number of times. The chain carries TRBV6-2 or TRBV6-3 and TRBJ2-7; tentative D call: TRBD2 (6 bases). The ends were cut back, 9 bases at V and 4 bases at J, with 25 bases in the middle. The CDR3 length is 16 residues. Germline assignment: CDR1 MNHEY and CDR2 SVGEGT. The CDR3 region has the DNA TGTGCCAGTTCGGGACTCGTAGACCGGAGAGCTTACGAGCAGTACTTC. Translated, it gives CASSGLVDRRAYEQYF.

The rearrangement links TRBV7-2 to TRBJ2-3; 11 nucleotides match TRBD2. V was pared by 7 bases and J by 5 bases, with 8 bases of the junction left unmatched. The CDR3 loop spans 15 amino acids. Germline V gene sequence: CDR1 SGHTA, CDR2 FQGNSA. CDR3 bases: TGTGCCAGCACCCTTAGCGGGGGGGCCCAAGATACGCAGTATTTT. This codes for CASTLSGGAQDTQYF.

This clonotype was observed a single time. The CDR3 sequence: CASGSSYEQYV. Here the CDR3 DNA reads TGTGCCAGCGGATCCTCCTACGAGCAGTACGTC. The chain employs TRBV6-2 or TRBV6-3 and TRBJ2-7; no definite D call. This CDR3 comprises 11 residues. Trimming pared 8 bases from V and 0 bases from J, leaving 5 bases between. CDR1 is MNHEY and CDR2 is SVGEGT in the germline V gene.

This clonotype was found a few times. The gene calls are TRBV4-1 and TRBJ2-7, with TRBD2 matching 9 bases. The CDR3 consists of 17 residues. With 0 bases clipped from V and 4 bases from J, the junction kept 10 bases outside the gene matches. Germline V gene lookup returns CDR1 MGHRA and CDR2 YSYEKL. CDR3 loop: CASSQDRRASGTYEQYF. DNA for the CDR3: TGCGCCAGCAGCCAAGATCGTAGGGCTAGCGGGACTTACGAGCAGTACTTC.

This clonotype was detected ten times or more. The chain has TRBV6-2 or TRBV6-3 and TRBJ2-2, with a possible D match to TRBD1 (5 bases). Germline-derived CDR1 and CDR2 are MNHEY and SVGEGT. With 3 bases removed from V and 6 bases from J, the gap between germline ends came to 11 bases. The CDR3 consists of 14 residues. The CDR3 region is CASSYRGRAGELFF. The DNA for the CDR3 is TGTGCCAGCAGTTATAGGGGCCGAGCCGGGGAGCTGTTTTTT.

CDR3 in DNA: TGTGCCAGCAGCTCTCCGGGACACAACACAGATACGCAGTATTTT. Translation gives CASSSPGHNTDTQYF. V usage is TRBV7-9 and J usage is TRBJ2-3; D might be TRBD1 (6 bases). The CDR3 totals 15 residues. Trimming took off 4 bases at V and 2 bases at J, with 13 bases between the two ends. CDR1 is SEHNR and CDR2 is FQNEAQ in the germline V gene (reference sequence).

Only a few counts were recorded for this clonotype. The chain uses TRBV27 and TRBJ2-3; 8 bases fit TRBD1. The CDR3 sequence is 14 residues long. Germline V lookup: CDR1 MNHEY, CDR2 SMNVEV (reference sequence). V lost 6 bases, J lost 2 bases, and 4 bases stayed unmatched. The CDR3 is CASSPTGVTDTQYF. The CDR3 DNA follows: TGTGCCAGCAGCCCGACAGGGGTCACAGATACGCAGTATTTT.

This clonotype appeared many times. The chain uses TRBV4-3 and TRBJ1-1; D is perhaps TRBD1 (6 bases). The CDR3 consists of 14 residues. V lost 4 bases and J 6 bases, leaving 15 bases between the germline ends. The germline V gene encodes CDR1 LGHNA and CDR2 YSLEER. CDR3 sequence (DNA): TGCGCCAGCAGCCGAGTCGCAGGGGCGGCTGAAGCTTTCTTT. Translation gives CASSRVAGAAEAFF.